Detailed here is one TCR beta chain. This clone was counted a few times. Its specific antigen is unknown. No quality values exist for individual bases; no much larger clone is one base distant. This specimen comes from a study of radiation and T cells in renal cell carcinoma (dated by TCRdb to about 2020). For the study in its entirety: The samples were drawn from a clinical trial, where primary renal cell carcinomas were treated with 15 Gy of stereotactic body radiation therapy and then removed by nephrectomy 4 weeks afterward. Across all 50 or so samples, 4,000,000 or so unique CDR3 nucleotide sequences, encoding roughly 2,600,000 unique CDR3 amino acid sequences, were identified. In total, some 52 samples underwent TCR beta sequencing: 25 or so tumors plus 27 peripheral blood samples. Study-wide conclusions, independent of this receptor: Because pretreatment tumor biopsies were not available, the baseline intratumoral presence of clonotypes could not be determined. In blood, the top tumor clonotypes increased from baseline to 2 weeks after radiation and then shrank by 4 weeks, which suggests a temporary expansion of tumor-resident clones. Blood repertoire dynamics were not followed beyond 4 weeks after treatment. Because the trial had a single-armed design, the trial could not examine how radiation dose or scheduling affected the TCR repertoire.

The CDR3 numbers 14 residues from cysteine through phenylalanine. Kept here is only the CDR3 DNA, which spans 42 bases and is read in frame from base 1. The germline V gene (reference sequence) yields MNHEY for CDR1 and SMNVEV for CDR2. Trimming removed 5 bases from V and 7 bases from J, leaving 15 bases between the germline ends. Per the publication, the time point label means: blood 2 weeks post-SBRT. The treatment or condition label of this sample denotes: 15 Gy SBRT to primary tumor, nephrectomy 4 weeks later. To follow tumor-enriched clonotypes, serial peripheral blood was collected from radiation-treated patients at baseline and at 2 weeks and 4 weeks after SBRT. Renal cell carcinoma with clear cell pathology was present in all patients. Genomic DNA for TCR sequencing was prepared using the QIAamp DNA Blood Mini Kit (Qiagen). The analyses included just those samples that passed every quality control check.

TCR beta libraries were generated from genomic DNA with the immunoSEQ kit, following the manufacturer's recommendations. Library preparation used a first multiplex PCR with proprietary primers, then a second PCR adding unique barcodes, with bead cleanups after each round. Each sample batch included a kit-provided positive control reaction and a negative control reaction. The final libraries underwent checking on an Agilent 4200 TapeStation D1000 ScreenTape, volumetric pooling, and quantification by qPCR. Sequencing ran on an Illumina NextSeq500 with a MidOutput 150-cycle cartridge, using 156 Read1 and 15 Index1 cycles with kit custom primers. The pooled library was loaded at roughly 1 pM, with a roughly 18% PhiX control spiked in. Concerning the study's data processing: Vendor-processed data were analyzed in R, with a clonotype defined as all T cells sharing the same CDR3 nucleotide sequence. In the clone abundance analyses, frequencies in each sample were normalized to that sample's 10,000 most abundant clones. Before analysis, public T cell clones were removed, and these numbered fewer than five per sample on average. Tumor-enriched and baseline blood-enriched clonotypes were defined by at least a 32-fold difference in abundance between compartments. A beta-binomial differential abundance model was used to identify clonotypes that were expanded or contracted between blood time points. Tumor-blood repertoire similarity was measured with the Baroni-Urbani and Buser coefficient, and group comparisons used two-tailed Wilcoxon tests in R. The clones in this table, taken by TCRdb from immuneACCESS, are in-frame only. Not every clone is retained; where verified, under half of the shortfall comes from an unresolved V gene, and the cause of the rest is unknown. The V and J calls and the clone size are those of that table, but D and trimming were determined from the DNA. The sample has some 130,000 clones on record, 88% of them singletons. Of the sample, 5.8% is held by the ten largest clones.

The TCR originated in a woman in her 70s with renal cell carcinoma. This specimen consisted of blood, obtained from a patient whose treatment included radiotherapy and nephrectomy. The chain joins TRBV27 to TRBJ1-5, with a tentative D gene TRBD1 over 5 matching bases. The CDR3 protein is CASSPRDRRQPQHF. In nucleotides, the sequence is TGTGCCAGCAGTCCCCGGGACCGCCGCCAGCCCCAGCATTTT.